These T cell receptor beta chains were read from a single sample in a study of early T cells in non-severe SARS-CoV-2 infection. TCRdb reprocessed the 5' RACE reads via MiXCR and lists one record per CDR3 protein. The sample includes 100,000 to 120,000 distinct CDR3 sequences, over 9.5% seen only once; the top ten take less than 4.5%. The starting material was whole blood, obtained at baseline. The receptor set was obtained from an adult who was a healthcare worker with PCR-confirmed SARS-CoV-2 infection or an uninfected control (not recorded which). Each CDR3 is given with its conserved first and last residue. The D gene is left open where the match is weak. The size entry is marked missing in some rows and otherwise reads once, few, many or a size class.

TRBV2	.	.	TRBJ2-7	CASSELETSYEQYF	TGTGCCAGCAGTGAATTGGAGACCTCATACGAGCAGTACTTC
TRBV29-1	.	.	TRBJ1-2	CSVEKGPAHGYTF	TGCAGCGTTGAAAAAGGCCCTGCCCATGGCTACACCTTC
TRBV10-2	.	.	TRBJ1-1	CASSVGYNTEAFF	TGCGCCAGCAGTGTGGGATATAACACTGAAGCTTTCTTT
TRBV27	TRBD2	.	TRBJ2-3	CASSPPPGLAGGASTDTQYF	TGTGCCAGCAGTCCTCCTCCCGGACTAGCGGGGGGCGCTAGCACAGATACGCAGTATTTT
TRBV7-9	.	many	TRBJ2-1	CASSLTISYNEQFF	TGTGCCAGCAGCTTGACGATCTCCTACAATGAGCAGTTCTTC
TRBV29-1	.	.	TRBJ2-3	CSVGGPTGPDTQYF	TGCAGCGTGGGGGGGCCCACAGGGCCAGATACGCAGTATTTT
TRBV12-3/TRBV12-4	.	.	TRBJ2-7	CASSFGHIEQYF	TGTGCCAGCAGTTTTGGTCACATCGAGCAGTACTTC
TRBV5-4	.	many	TRBJ1-1	CASSFGYTEAFF	TGTGCCAGCAGCTTCGGTTACACTGAAGCTTTCTTT
TRBV7-8	.	.	TRBJ1-4	CASSLATEKLFF	TGTGCCAGCAGCTTAGCCACAGAAAAACTGTTTTTT
TRBV5-1	.	.	TRBJ2-7	CASSLSSISPYEQYF	TGCGCCAGCAGCCTATCTAGCATCAGCCCCTACGAGCAGTACTTC
TRBV5-1	.	few	TRBJ1-1	CASRYPRGENTEAFF	TGCGCCAGCAGGTATCCCCGTGGAGAAAACACTGAAGCTTTCTTT
TRBV20-1	TRBD1	many	TRBJ1-2	CSATTGGNDGYTF	TGCAGTGCGACGACAGGGGGAAATGATGGCTACACCTTC
TRBV7-8	.	.	TRBJ1-5	CASSRRDNQPQHF	TGTGCCAGCAGCCGCAGGGACAACCAGCCCCAGCATTTT
TRBV20-1	.	.	TRBJ1-2	CSAIQGAYGYTF	TGCAGTGCTATTCAGGGAGCCTATGGCTACACCTTC
TRBV4-1	TRBD1	.	TRBJ1-1	CASSQADRGSGTEAFF	TGCGCCAGCAGCCAAGCCGACAGGGGGAGTGGCACTGAAGCTTTCTTT
TRBV6-1	TRBD2	.	TRBJ2-3	CASSQTGLAGSTDTQYF	TGTGCCAGCAGCCAGACGGGACTAGCGGGTAGCACAGATACGCAGTATTTT
TRBV7-8	TRBD2	few	TRBJ2-7	CASSPGTSGSLYEQYF	TGTGCCAGCAGCCCGGGGACTAGCGGGAGTCTGTACGAGCAGTACTTC
TRBV5-6	TRBD1	few	TRBJ2-4	CASSWGQGEGNIQYF	TGTGCCAGCAGCTGGGGACAGGGCGAAGGAAACATTCAGTACTTC
TRBV10-2	.	.	TRBJ2-5	CASGGVLGQLLQETQYF	TGCGCCAGCGGCGGGGTCTTGGGACAGCTCCTTCAAGAGACCCAGTACTTC
TRBV5-4	.	few	TRBJ1-1	CASSFVGRNTEAFF	TGTGCCAGCAGCTTTGTCGGCAGGAACACTGAAGCTTTCTTT
TRBV18	.	.	TRBJ2-1	CASSPWGSYNEQFF	TGTGCCAGCTCACCCTGGGGCTCCTACAATGAGCAGTTCTTC
TRBV25-1	.	.	TRBJ1-5	CASSAGHQPQHF	TGTGCCAGCAGTGCAGGGCATCAGCCCCAGCATTTT
TRBV7-9	.	.	TRBJ1-3	CASTMQSSGNTIYF	TGTGCCAGCACCATGCAAAGCTCTGGAAACACCATATATTTT
TRBV2	.	.	TRBJ2-1	CASSEAPQGYNEQFF	TGTGCCAGCAGTGAAGCGCCCCAGGGTTACAATGAGCAGTTCTTC
TRBV2	.	.	TRBJ2-5	CASSGLKGDETQYF	TGTGCCAGCAGCGGCCTGAAGGGGGACGAGACCCAGTACTTC
TRBV7-2	.	.	TRBJ1-5	CASSSPGQPQHF	TGTGCCAGCAGCTCCCCAGGACAGCCCCAGCATTTT
TRBV27	TRBD1	.	TRBJ1-2	CASSLSGTVALNYGYTF	TGTGCCAGCAGTCTCAGCGGGACAGTGGCCCTTAACTATGGCTACACCTTC
TRBV12-3/TRBV12-4	.	few	TRBJ1-1	CASRWTTMNTEAFF	TGTGCCAGCAGGTGGACTACTATGAACACTGAAGCTTTCTTT
TRBV6-4	.	many	TRBJ2-2	CASSAPSGTGELFF	TGTGCCAGCAGTGCCCCCTCAGGAACCGGGGAGCTGTTTTTT
TRBV7-3	.	.	TRBJ2-4	CASSPDSKNIQYF	TGTGCCAGCAGCCCAGACAGTAAAAACATTCAGTACTTC
TRBV20-1	.	few	TRBJ2-5	CSASVGQQETQYF	TGCAGTGCTAGTGTCGGCCAGCAAGAGACCCAGTACTTC
TRBV28	.	many	TRBJ1-2	CASSLGGLGYTF	TGTGCCAGCAGTTTAGGGGGGCTCGGCTACACCTTC
TRBV5-4	TRBD1	.	TRBJ2-1	CASSTRQGRVYEQFF	TGTGCCAGCAGCACGCGACAGGGGAGAGTTTATGAGCAGTTCTTC
TRBV12-3/TRBV12-4	.	few	TRBJ2-7	CASRRTAVSEQYF	TGTGCCAGCAGGAGGACAGCCGTATCCGAGCAGTACTTC
TRBV5-1	.	.	TRBJ2-2	CASSSLEISGGELFF	TGCGCCAGCAGTTCTCTTGAGATTTCGGGAGGGGAGCTGTTTTTT
TRBV5-1	.	.	TRBJ1-4	CASAWGLTTNEKLFF	TGCGCCAGCGCGTGGGGGCTGACTACTAATGAAAAACTGTTTTTT
TRBV5-1	TRBD2	many	TRBJ2-1	CASSLFTSGLYNEQFF	TGCGCCAGCAGCTTGTTTACTAGCGGGTTGTACAATGAGCAGTTCTTC
TRBV5-1	TRBD2	.	TRBJ2-7	CASSLGWLAGEDYEQYF	TGCGCCAGCAGCTTGGGGTGGCTAGCGGGGGAAGACTACGAGCAGTACTTC
TRBV11-2	.	few	TRBJ1-3	CASSPPGVSENTIYF	TGTGCCAGCAGCCCCCCAGGAGTCTCTGAAAACACCATATATTTT
TRBV15	TRBD1	many	TRBJ1-2	CATSRDRGTGERGGYTF	TGTGCCACCAGCAGAGACCGAGGGACAGGGGAGAGAGGTGGCTACACCTTC
TRBV29-1	.	.	TRBJ1-2	CSVDPFANYGYTF	TGCAGCGTTGATCCCTTTGCTAACTATGGCTACACCTTC
TRBV24-1	.	.	TRBJ2-2	CATSDSGSAANTGELFF	TGTGCCACCAGTGATTCGGGGTCCGCAGCGAACACCGGGGAGCTGTTTTTT
TRBV5-5	.	.	TRBJ2-1	CASSRMDTEQFF	TGTGCCAGCAGCAGGATGGACACTGAGCAGTTCTTC
TRBV7-6	.	many	TRBJ2-1	CASSLGRRNEQFF	TGTGCCAGCAGCTTAGGAAGGCGAAATGAGCAGTTCTTC
TRBV10-3	TRBD2	.	TRBJ2-7	CATASGYEQYF	TGTGCCACCGCTAGCGGCTACGAGCAGTACTTC
TRBV29-1	.	few	TRBJ2-7	CSVAIGTLYEQYF	TGCAGCGTTGCCATTGGAACACTCTACGAGCAGTACTTC
TRBV7-3	TRBD2	.	TRBJ2-3	CATSGGSTDTQYF	TGTGCTACTAGCGGGGGGAGCACAGATACGCAGTATTTT
TRBV24-1	TRBD2	.	TRBJ2-1	CATSDMGGSMGQFF	TGTGCCACCAGTGACATGGGCGGGAGTATGGGCCAGTTCTTC
TRBV11-3	.	many	TRBJ2-3	CASSPGGDTQYF	TGTGCCAGCAGCCCCGGAGGTGATACGCAGTATTTT
TRBV28	TRBD1	many	TRBJ1-5	CASRLQGDQPQHF	TGTGCCAGCAGATTACAGGGGGATCAGCCCCAGCATTTT